This T cell receptor (beta chain) was observed in a study of T-cell reconstitution after alpha-beta-depleted transplantation in children. To note about this clonotype: Its specificity is not known.

Germline-derived CDR1 and CDR2 are SGDLS and YYNGEE. This CDR3 is built from 13 residues. The germline V and J ends were trimmed by 4 bases and 5 bases, with 12 bases remaining between them. Using unique molecular identifiers, the investigators prepared the TCRbeta library. Each CDR3 protein is one row after TCRdb ran MiXCR on the PCR reads. There are 610,000 or so distinct CDR3 sequences in the sample; 25% to 30% occur only once, and 35% to 40% lies in the top ten. General study findings and limits: Hyperexpanded clones declined; after one year, newly produced T cells mostly supplied diversity.

Sequenced here: PBMCs, sampled before TCRalphabeta/CD19-depleted stem cell transplant. The TCR sequence derives from a boy under two years old with Wiskott-Aldrich syndrome, due to receive a stem cell transplant. The rearrangement joins TRBV9 to TRBJ2-5; D not resolved. CDR3 protein: CASSPQSLETQYF. The CDR3 nucleotides are TGTGCCAGCAGCCCCCAGAGTCTGGAGACCCAGTACTTC.